Shown below are 9 T cell receptor beta chains from a single sample sequenced in a study of neurological immune-mediated disorders (dated by TCRdb to between 2018 and 2021). Sample time point, as interpreted from the label and publication: longitudinal time-point 2. The library was generated by 5' RACE. TCRdb lists the instrument as Illumina HiSeq 2500. TCRdb's own reprocessing of the public reads used fastp at Q25 and MiXCR and kept productive beta chains. Here each entry gathers all rows of one CDR3 protein and keeps the most common genes and DNA. This sample lists 84,000 or so distinct CDR3 sequences; about 13% were detected once. The top ten clones comprise approximately 4.5% of the sample. The sample consisted of PBMCs. The source of these receptors is a female donor with HTLV-1-associated myelopathy (HAM/TSP).

There are many counts of this clonotype. This chain uses TRBV11-2 with TRBJ2-1; TRBD2 matches 15 bases. V gave up 4 bases and J gave up 8 bases; unmatched junction bases: 6. This CDR3 has 16 amino acids. The germline V gene encodes CDR1 SGHAT and CDR2 FQNNGV. Here the CDR3 DNA reads TGTGCCAGCAGCTCCCGGACTAGCGGGGGGGCCCATGAGCAGTTCTTC. Encoded protein: CASSSRTSGGAHEQFF.

In this sample, this clonotype turned up many times. This chain joins TRBV10-3 and TRBJ2-3; unclear D gene. CDR1 and CDR2 (germline): ENHRY, SYGVKD. CDR3 length: 16 amino acids. The V end was cut by 6 bases, the J end by 1 base, with 17 bases between. The CDR3 region has the DNA TGTGCCATCAGAAATAAGGCGGTTGGCGGCACAGATACGCAGTATTTT. Amino acids: CAIRNKAVGGTDTQYF.

The J gene is TRBJ2-1, the V gene TRBV29-1, with 8 bases lining up with TRBD2. V shed 6 bases and J 6 bases; nucleotides not matched to a gene: 7. The germline gives CDR1 SQVTM, CDR2 ANQGSEA. CDR3 length: 13 residues. The CDR3 protein is CSVEGGGPNEQFF. The CDR3 nucleotides are TGCAGCGTGGAGGGCGGGGGGCCCAATGAGCAGTTCTTC.

This clonotype was observed at least ten times. The rearrangement links TRBV5-1 to TRBJ2-1; 8 bases align to TRBD2. Germline V gene data show CDR1 as SGHRS and CDR2 as YFSETQ. This CDR3 is 18 amino acids long. Trimming removed 1 base from V and 7 bases from J; junction bases left unmatched: 16. The CDR3 reads CASSLRASGGGSKNEQFF. CDR3 DNA: TGCGCCAGCAGCTTGCGGGCCAGCGGGGGTGGATCAAAAAATGAGCAGTTCTTC.

This clonotype has a handful of counts. The rearrangement joins TRBV9 to TRBJ1-4; 7 bases fit TRBD1. V gave up 0 bases and J gave up 7 bases; unmatched junction bases: 3. The CDR3 extends over 14 amino acids. CDR1 SGDLS and CDR2 YYNGEE come from the germline V gene. For the CDR3, the DNA is TGTGCCAGCAGCGTAGGAGGGGGCCCTGAAAAACTGTTTTTT. This translates into CASSVGGGPEKLFF. Full variable domain (rest looked up from reference TRBV9 and TRBJ1-4): DSGVTQTPKHLITATGQRVTLRCSPRSGDLSVYWYQQSLDQGLQFLIQYYNGEERAKGNILERFSAQQFPDLHSELNLSSLELGDSALYFCASSVGGGPEKLFFGSGTQLSVL.

This clonotype occurred many times. The chain carries TRBV7-2 and TRBJ2-3; 10 nucleotides align to TRBD2. Germline values: CDR1 SGHTA, CDR2 FQGNSA. V dropped 3 bases and J dropped 1; count of bases not matched to a gene: 10. There are 18 residues in the CDR3. The CDR3 nucleotides read TGTGCCAGCAGCTTTGGGCTAGCGGGGGTTCCTCGCACAGATACGCAGTATTTT. Amino acids: CASSFGLAGVPRTDTQYF.

This clonotype was detected many times. The J gene is TRBJ2-3, the V gene TRBV6-1; TRBD2 might be the D (6 bases). The CDR3 spans 14 residues. V gave up 5 bases and J gave up 3 bases, with 12 bases separating them. Germline CDR1 is MNHNS and CDR2 is SASEGT. In DNA, the CDR3 is TGTGCCAGCAGTTCACGGGAGAGAACAGATACGCAGTATTTT. Amino acids: CASSSRERTDTQYF.

This clonotype appeared many times. The chain employs TRBV2 and TRBJ1-1; 7 bases align to TRBD1. CDR1 and CDR2 from the germline V gene are SNHLY and FYNNEI. With V trimmed by 4 bases and J by 2 bases, 7 bases remained unmatched. This CDR3 is 15 amino acids long. CDR3: CASSGQGVSNTEAFF. The CDR3, as DNA: TGTGCCAGCAGTGGGCAGGGGGTAAGCAACACTGAAGCTTTCTTT. Full variable domain (rest looked up from reference TRBV2 and TRBJ1-1): EPEVTQTPSHQVTQMGQEVILRCVPISNHLYFYWYRQILGQKVEFLVSFYNNEISEKSEIFDDQFSVERPDGSNFTLKIRSTKLEDSAMYFCASSGQGVSNTEAFFGQGTRLTVV.

This clonotype was seen repeatedly, ten times or more. The chain combines TRBV3-1 with TRBJ1-4; D unresolved. The CDR3 runs 14 residues. CDR1 LGHDT and CDR2 YNNKEL come from the germline V gene (reference sequence). The V and J ends lost 3 bases and 8 bases respectively, with 13 bases between them. CDR3 sequence: CASSHFSTEEKLFF. CDR3 coding DNA: TGTGCCAGCAGCCATTTCTCGACGGAGGAAAAACTGTTTTTT.